The rows below give T cell receptor beta chains drawn from one sample of a study of blood T cells in healthy people across ages. TCRdb re-analysed the 5' RACE reads in MiXCR, keeping a single row per CDR3 protein. The sample comprises around 780,000 distinct CDR3 sequences, roughly 56% of which are singletons, and around 24% rests with the top ten. The sequencing input was blood. Every receptor here comes from a man aged 35-49 years in good health. The CDR3 runs from the conserved cysteine through the conserved F or W. Fields, in order: D gene, clone size, V gene, J gene, CDR3 protein, CDR3 DNA. A D gene is named only where the DNA matches it firmly. The size field is filled for only some rows; it gives once, few, many or a size class.

D: .; size: .; V: TRBV2; J: TRBJ2-2; CDR3: CASLQAGTHRELFF; DNA: TGTGCCAGCCTGCAGGCAGGTACTCACCGGGAGCTGTTTTTT
D: .; size: .; V: TRBV7-2; J: TRBJ1-2; CDR3: CASSFILRDRTYGYTF; DNA: TGTGCCAGCAGCTTTATCTTGAGGGACCGGACCTATGGCTACACCTTC
D: TRBD1; size: .; V: TRBV20-1; J: TRBJ1-5; CDR3: CSASTIHRGGNQPQHF; DNA: TGCAGTGCTTCGACAATCCACAGGGGAGGCAATCAGCCCCAGCATTTT
D: TRBD2; size: .; V: TRBV20-1; J: TRBJ2-1; CDR3: CSARVGTSWGYEQFF; DNA: TGCAGTGCTAGAGTGGGGACTAGCTGGGGGTATGAGCAGTTCTTC
D: .; size: .; V: TRBV21-1; J: TRBJ1-2; CDR3: CASSEIHRAGQGFYGYTF; DNA: TGTGCCAGCAGCGAGATCCATCGTGCGGGACAGGGTTTCTATGGCTACACCTTC
D: TRBD1; size: .; V: TRBV28; J: TRBJ2-3; CDR3: CASSLGTGRIDTQYF; DNA: TGTGCCAGCAGTTTAGGGACAGGGAGAATAGATACGCAGTATTTT
D: .; size: .; V: TRBV29-1; J: TRBJ1-2; CDR3: CSVGAGARGYTF; DNA: TGCAGCGTTGGAGCGGGGGCAAGGGGCTACACCTTC
D: .; size: .; V: TRBV5-6; J: TRBJ2-7; CDR3: CASSLRHRRTTYEQYF; DNA: TGTGCCAGCAGCTTGAGACACCGCCGCACAACCTACGAGCAGTACTTC
D: .; size: few; V: TRBV7-2; J: TRBJ2-7; CDR3: CASSLWVSAEQYF; DNA: TGTGCCAGCAGCTTATGGGTTTCGGCCGAGCAGTACTTC
D: .; size: .; V: TRBV7-2; J: TRBJ2-7; CDR3: CASSLTGILSYEQYF; DNA: TGTGCCAGCAGCTTAACGGGGATATTATCCTACGAGCAGTACTTC
D: .; size: .; V: TRBV6-5; J: TRBJ2-3; CDR3: CASSYWGSDTQYF; DNA: TGTGCCAGCAGTTATTGGGGATCAGATACGCAGTATTTT
D: .; size: .; V: TRBV12-3/TRBV12-4; J: TRBJ2-6; CDR3: CASSPTKGGSLRANVLTF; DNA: TGTGCCAGCAGTCCTACTAAGGGGGGGTCGCTCCGGGCCAACGTCCTGACTTTC
D: TRBD1; size: .; V: TRBV7-8; J: TRBJ1-1; CDR3: CASSSDRLGEAFF; DNA: TGTGCCAGCAGCTCGGACAGGTTGGGTGAAGCTTTCTTT
D: TRBD1; size: many; V: TRBV5-1; J: TRBJ2-6; CDR3: CASSLEEAGGFFSGANVLTF; DNA: TGCGCCAGCAGCTTGGAAGAAGCAGGGGGCTTTTTCTCTGGGGCCAACGTCCTGACTTTC
D: .; size: once; V: TRBV4-1; J: TRBJ2-2; CDR3: CASSPKRTSGSGELFF; DNA: TGCGCCAGCAGCCCCAAAAGGACTTCGGGATCCGGGGAGCTGTTTTTT
D: .; size: few; V: TRBV27; J: TRBJ1-6; CDR3: CASSLGGVTSPLHF; DNA: TGTGCCAGCAGTTTGGGAGGGGTTACTTCACCCCTCCACTTT
D: .; size: .; V: TRBV6-6; J: TRBJ2-3; CDR3: CASSYNKWDTQYF; DNA: TGTGCCAGCAGTTACAATAAATGGGATACGCAGTATTTT
D: TRBD1; size: .; V: TRBV28; J: TRBJ1-5; CDR3: CASSLRGTGWNQPQHF; DNA: TGTGCCAGCAGTTTACGAGGGACAGGGTGGAATCAGCCCCAGCATTTT
D: .; size: few; V: TRBV9; J: TRBJ1-4; CDR3: CASSVGLLGANNEKLFF; DNA: TGTGCCAGCAGCGTAGGCTTACTGGGGGCGAATAATGAAAAACTGTTTTTT
D: .; size: few; V: TRBV11-2; J: TRBJ2-1; CDR3: CAIETGQPFF; DNA: TGTGCGATCGAGACAGGCCAGCCGTTCTTC
D: .; size: .; V: TRBV16; J: TRBJ1-5; CDR3: CASSQLLRTSNQPQHF; DNA: TGTGCCAGCAGCCAATTACTCAGGACTAGCAATCAGCCCCAGCATTTT
D: TRBD1; size: .; V: TRBV27; J: TRBJ2-7; CDR3: CASSFLDGQGPYEQYF; DNA: TGTGCCAGCAGTTTCTTAGACGGACAGGGTCCCTACGAGCAGTACTTC
D: .; size: .; V: TRBV11-3; J: TRBJ2-7; CDR3: CASSFRSYNEQYF; DNA: TGTGCCAGCAGCTTTCGCTCCTACAATGAGCAGTACTTC
D: .; size: few; V: TRBV6-1; J: TRBJ1-6; CDR3: CASSEYGGSPLHF; DNA: TGTGCCAGCAGTGAATATGGGGGATCACCCCTCCACTTT
D: TRBD1; size: .; V: TRBV9; J: TRBJ1-6; CDR3: CASSEDRGLSPLHF; DNA: TGTGCCAGCAGCGAAGACAGGGGGCTTTCACCCCTCCACTTT
D: .; size: few; V: TRBV29-1; J: TRBJ1-5; CDR3: CSVRESNQPQHF; DNA: TGCAGCGTAAGAGAAAGCAATCAGCCCCAGCATTTT
D: .; size: .; V: TRBV7-9; J: TRBJ1-5; CDR3: CASSLALGGHNQPQHF; DNA: TGCGCCAGCAGCTTAGCGTTGGGGGGCCACAATCAGCCCCAGCATTTT
D: TRBD1; size: .; V: TRBV11-2; J: TRBJ2-3; CDR3: CASSSQGAWGDTQYF; DNA: TGTGCCAGCAGTTCACAGGGGGCATGGGGAGATACGCAGTATTTT
D: .; size: many; V: TRBV7-9; J: TRBJ2-5; CDR3: CASSLYRGGETQYF; DNA: TGTGCCAGCAGCTTATATCGGGGAGGCGAGACCCAGTACTTC